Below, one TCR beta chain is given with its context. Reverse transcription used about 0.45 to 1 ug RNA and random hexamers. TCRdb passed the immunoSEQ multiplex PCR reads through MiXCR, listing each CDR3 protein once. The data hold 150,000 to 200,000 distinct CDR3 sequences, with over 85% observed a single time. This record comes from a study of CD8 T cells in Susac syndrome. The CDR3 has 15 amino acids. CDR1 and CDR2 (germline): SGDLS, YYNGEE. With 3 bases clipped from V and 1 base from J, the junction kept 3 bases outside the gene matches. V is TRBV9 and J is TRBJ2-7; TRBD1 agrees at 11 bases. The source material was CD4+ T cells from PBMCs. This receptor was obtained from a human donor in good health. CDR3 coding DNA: TGTGCCAGCAGCGGGGGACAGGGGGAATCCTACGAGCAGTACTTC. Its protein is CASSGGQGESYEQYF.